This entry concerns a single T cell receptor (beta chain). No antigen is known for it. Since no conserved phenylalanine or tryptophan closes the CDR3, a read error is the likely cause. The DNA is omitted, as the CDR3 cannot be located on it reliably, and the CDR3 follows TCRdb's listing. TCRdb re-called the multiplex PCR reads with MiXCR, one entry per CDR3 protein. The table lists 140,000 to 150,000 distinct CDR3 sequences, around a third of them singletons, with 2.3% in the top ten. With termini counted, the CDR3 has 10 amino acids. CDR1 and CDR2 from the germline V gene are SGHAT and FQDESV (reference sequence). The data are from a study of breast tumors, draining lymph nodes, adjacent tissues. Overall study findings and caveats: Findings are consistent with lymph node origin and intratumoral expansion of most tumor T cells. Compared with lymph nodes, tumors were less diverse; compared with nontumor tissue, more.

Axillary draining lymph nodes of breast cancer patients supplied the node samples. The chain links TRBV11-1 to TRBJ2-7. Sequences were obtained from axillary lymph node tissue. The source of this sequence is a female donor with breast cancer. Some clones in this sample may be carry-over from other donors' samples. The CDR3 reads CASSLASSYG.